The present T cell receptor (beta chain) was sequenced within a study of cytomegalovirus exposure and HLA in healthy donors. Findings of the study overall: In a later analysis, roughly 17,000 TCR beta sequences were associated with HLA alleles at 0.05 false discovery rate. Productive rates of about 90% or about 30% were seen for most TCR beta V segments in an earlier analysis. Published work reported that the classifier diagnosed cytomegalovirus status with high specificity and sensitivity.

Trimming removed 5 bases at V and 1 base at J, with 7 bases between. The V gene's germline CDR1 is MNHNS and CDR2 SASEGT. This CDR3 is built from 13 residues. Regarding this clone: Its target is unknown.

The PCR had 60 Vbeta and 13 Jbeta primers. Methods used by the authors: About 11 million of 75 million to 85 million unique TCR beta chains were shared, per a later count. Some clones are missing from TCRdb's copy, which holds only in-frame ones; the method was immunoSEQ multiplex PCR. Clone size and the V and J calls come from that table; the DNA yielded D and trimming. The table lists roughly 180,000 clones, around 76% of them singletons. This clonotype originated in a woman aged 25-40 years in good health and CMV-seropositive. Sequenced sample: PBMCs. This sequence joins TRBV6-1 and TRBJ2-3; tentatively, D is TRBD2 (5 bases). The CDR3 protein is CASSRGGTDTQYF. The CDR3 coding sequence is TGTGCCAGCAGTCGGGGAGGCACAGATACGCAGTATTTT.